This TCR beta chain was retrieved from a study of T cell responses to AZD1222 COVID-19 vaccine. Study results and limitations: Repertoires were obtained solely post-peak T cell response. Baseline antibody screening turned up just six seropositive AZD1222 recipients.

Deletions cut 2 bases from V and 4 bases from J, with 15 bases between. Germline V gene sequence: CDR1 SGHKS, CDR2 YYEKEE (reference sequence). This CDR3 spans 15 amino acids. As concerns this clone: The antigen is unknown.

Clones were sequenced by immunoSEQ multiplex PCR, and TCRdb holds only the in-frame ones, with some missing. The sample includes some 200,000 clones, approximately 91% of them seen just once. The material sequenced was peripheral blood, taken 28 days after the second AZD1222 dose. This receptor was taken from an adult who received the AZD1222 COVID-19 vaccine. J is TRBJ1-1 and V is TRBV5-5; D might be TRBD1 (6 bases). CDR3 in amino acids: CASSFGGRRGTEAFF. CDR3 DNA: TGTGCCAGCAGCTTCGGGGGGCGTAGGGGCACTGAAGCTTTCTTT.